This is a list of T cell receptor beta chains from one sample in a study of blood T cell repertoires in COVID-19. Clones were sequenced by immunoSEQ multiplex PCR, and TCRdb holds only the in-frame ones, with some missing. The sample has around 700,000 clones; around 90% are singletons. Sequenced input: peripheral blood. The receptors originated from a woman between 18 and 29 years old with acute or convalescent COVID-19. Each CDR3 is given with its conserved first and last residue. D genes are given only for firm matches. Clone size, where shown, is once, few, many, or a class for clones that have expanded.

v_call: TRBV5-5; clone_size: NA; cdr3_length: 13; j_call: TRBJ2-7; d_call: NA; cdr3_aa: CASSPPTTYEQYF; cdr3_nt: TGTGCCAGCAGCCCACCGACAACTTACGAGCAGTACTTC
v_call: TRBV5-1; clone_size: NA; cdr3_length: 14; j_call: TRBJ1-2; d_call: NA; cdr3_aa: CASSREGEGYGYTF; cdr3_nt: TGCGCCAGCAGCCGGGAGGGGGAAGGGTATGGCTACACCTTC
v_call: TRBV6-5; clone_size: NA; cdr3_length: 13; j_call: TRBJ2-5; d_call: NA; cdr3_aa: CASGRPGQETQYF; cdr3_nt: TGTGCCAGCGGCCGCCCGGGCCAAGAGACCCAGTACTTC
v_call: TRBV19; clone_size: NA; cdr3_length: 13; j_call: TRBJ1-3; d_call: TRBD1; cdr3_aa: CASHRGLGNTIYF; cdr3_nt: TGTGCCAGCCACAGGGGGCTTGGAAACACCATATATTTT
v_call: TRBV27; clone_size: few; cdr3_length: 13; j_call: TRBJ1-2; d_call: TRBD1; cdr3_aa: CASSFLGGVGYTF; cdr3_nt: TGTGCCAGCAGTTTTTTAGGGGGCGTTGGCTACACCTTC
v_call: TRBV27; clone_size: few; cdr3_length: 15; j_call: TRBJ2-7; d_call: NA; cdr3_aa: CASSLLRGLSYEQYF; cdr3_nt: TGTGCCAGCAGTTTGTTACGTGGGCTTAGCTACGAGCAGTACTTC
v_call: TRBV2; clone_size: NA; cdr3_length: 14; j_call: TRBJ1-2; d_call: NA; cdr3_aa: CASRALREYYGYTF; cdr3_nt: TGTGCCAGCAGGGCCCTGAGGGAGTACTATGGCTACACCTTC
v_call: TRBV4-1; clone_size: once; cdr3_length: 15; j_call: TRBJ1-5; d_call: NA; cdr3_aa: CASSQEFSYNQPQHF; cdr3_nt: TGCGCCAGCAGCCAAGAATTCTCCTACAATCAGCCCCAGCATTTT
v_call: TRBV18; clone_size: NA; cdr3_length: 15; j_call: TRBJ2-1; d_call: NA; cdr3_aa: CASSPPISSTNEQFF; cdr3_nt: TGTGCCAGCTCACCACCCATCTCTAGCACCAATGAGCAGTTCTTC
v_call: TRBV30; clone_size: NA; cdr3_length: 14; j_call: TRBJ1-3; d_call: NA; cdr3_aa: CAWSAAASGNTIYF; cdr3_nt: TGTGCCTGGAGTGCAGCGGCCTCTGGAAACACCATATATTTT
v_call: TRBV5-6; clone_size: NA; cdr3_length: 15; j_call: TRBJ2-1; d_call: NA; cdr3_aa: CASSPYSSFYNEQFF; cdr3_nt: TGTGCCAGCAGCCCATACAGTTCTTTCTACAATGAGCAGTTCTTC
v_call: TRBV15; clone_size: few; cdr3_length: 15; j_call: TRBJ1-3; d_call: NA; cdr3_aa: CATSRPADSGNTIYF; cdr3_nt: TGTGCCACCAGCAGGCCCGCGGACTCTGGAAACACCATATATTTT
v_call: TRBV6-4; clone_size: NA; cdr3_length: 15; j_call: TRBJ1-1; d_call: NA; cdr3_aa: CASSERETRNTEAFF; cdr3_nt: TGTGCCAGCAGTGAGCGGGAGACAAGAAACACTGAAGCTTTCTTT
v_call: TRBV6-5; clone_size: NA; cdr3_length: 15; j_call: TRBJ1-1; d_call: TRBD1; cdr3_aa: CASSSPVTGLSEAFF; cdr3_nt: TGTGCCAGCAGTTCCCCCGTGACAGGGTTATCTGAAGCTTTCTTT
v_call: TRBV12-3/TRBV12-4; clone_size: NA; cdr3_length: 12; j_call: TRBJ1-1; d_call: TRBD1; cdr3_aa: CASSRQGTEAFF; cdr3_nt: TGTGCCAGCAGTCGACAGGGGACTGAAGCTTTCTTT
v_call: TRBV7-8; clone_size: NA; cdr3_length: 16; j_call: TRBJ2-3; d_call: TRBD2; cdr3_aa: CASSLVASGGIDTQYF; cdr3_nt: TGTGCCAGCAGCTTAGTTGCCAGCGGGGGTATAGATACGCAGTATTTT
v_call: TRBV28; clone_size: NA; cdr3_length: 14; j_call: TRBJ2-7; d_call: TRBD1; cdr3_aa: CASSFRGLSYEQYF; cdr3_nt: TGTGCCAGCAGTTTTAGGGGGCTGTCCTACGAGCAGTACTTC
v_call: TRBV27; clone_size: few; cdr3_length: 15; j_call: TRBJ2-3; d_call: TRBD2; cdr3_aa: CASSLSGGGIDTQYF; cdr3_nt: TGTGCCAGCAGTTTGAGCGGGGGGGGTATAGATACGCAGTATTTT
v_call: TRBV7-9; clone_size: NA; cdr3_length: 15; j_call: TRBJ1-1; d_call: NA; cdr3_aa: CASSQGRPDSPKAFF; cdr3_nt: TGTGCCAGCAGTCAAGGACGCCCGGACAGTCCAAAAGCTTTCTTT
v_call: TRBV10-1; clone_size: NA; cdr3_length: 17; j_call: TRBJ2-7; d_call: NA; cdr3_aa: CASRGTGMKRVSYEQYF; cdr3_nt: TGCGCCAGCAGGGGTACGGGGATGAAGCGAGTCTCCTACGAGCAGTACTTC
v_call: TRBV30; clone_size: NA; cdr3_length: 16; j_call: TRBJ1-5; d_call: TRBD1; cdr3_aa: CAWSPPGQKMRQPQHF; cdr3_nt: TGTGCCTGGAGTCCCCCGGGACAGAAAATGAGGCAGCCCCAGCATTTT
v_call: TRBV4-3; clone_size: NA; cdr3_length: 17; j_call: TRBJ1-6; d_call: TRBD1; cdr3_aa: CASSQDIGTEYNSPLHF; cdr3_nt: TGCGCCAGCAGCCAAGATATCGGGACAGAATATAATTCACCCCTCCACTTT
v_call: TRBV27; clone_size: NA; cdr3_length: 16; j_call: TRBJ2-3; d_call: TRBD2; cdr3_aa: CASRRGGTQRVDTQYF; cdr3_nt: TGTGCCAGCCGCCGGGGGGGGACCCAGAGAGTAGATACGCAGTATTTT
v_call: TRBV7-3; clone_size: NA; cdr3_length: 17; j_call: TRBJ1-6; d_call: TRBD1; cdr3_aa: CASSLHPRQGINSPLHF; cdr3_nt: TGTGCCAGCAGCTTACATCCGCGACAGGGAATTAATTCACCCCTCCACTTT
v_call: TRBV11-1; clone_size: NA; cdr3_length: 15; j_call: TRBJ2-1; d_call: TRBD1; cdr3_aa: CASSSRDREFNEQFF; cdr3_nt: TGTGCCAGCAGCTCCCGGGACAGGGAGTTTAATGAGCAGTTCTTC
v_call: TRBV6-2/TRBV6-3; clone_size: NA; cdr3_length: 13; j_call: TRBJ1-2; d_call: NA; cdr3_aa: CASSQPANYGYTF; cdr3_nt: TGTGCCAGCAGTCAACCCGCGAACTATGGCTACACCTTC
v_call: TRBV30; clone_size: few; cdr3_length: 15; j_call: TRBJ2-7; d_call: NA; cdr3_aa: CAWSGVGRVLGEQYF; cdr3_nt: TGTGCCTGGAGTGGGGTTGGCAGGGTTCTGGGAGAGCAGTACTTC
v_call: TRBV29-1; clone_size: once; cdr3_length: 14; j_call: TRBJ2-4; d_call: NA; cdr3_aa: CSAGWGGQRDIQYF; cdr3_nt: TGCAGCGCGGGCTGGGGCGGCCAGCGCGACATTCAGTACTTC
v_call: TRBV11-3; clone_size: NA; cdr3_length: 14; j_call: TRBJ2-2; d_call: NA; cdr3_aa: CASSLVQDTGELFF; cdr3_nt: TGTGCCAGCAGCTTAGTACAGGACACCGGGGAGCTGTTTTTT
v_call: TRBV29-1; clone_size: NA; cdr3_length: 12; j_call: TRBJ2-1; d_call: NA; cdr3_aa: CSVERRGNEQFF; cdr3_nt: TGCAGCGTTGAACGTAGGGGGAATGAGCAGTTCTTC
v_call: TRBV30; clone_size: NA; cdr3_length: 14; j_call: TRBJ1-1; d_call: NA; cdr3_aa: CAWGPGGANTEAFF; cdr3_nt: TGTGCCTGGGGCCCCGGGGGAGCGAACACTGAAGCTTTCTTT
v_call: TRBV7-2; clone_size: NA; cdr3_length: 14; j_call: TRBJ2-7; d_call: TRBD1; cdr3_aa: CASSLGQGAYEQYF; cdr3_nt: TGTGCCAGCAGCTTAGGCCAGGGGGCCTACGAGCAGTACTTC
v_call: TRBV7-6; clone_size: NA; cdr3_length: 17; j_call: TRBJ1-5; d_call: NA; cdr3_aa: CASSLATRGSSNQPQHF; cdr3_nt: TGTGCCAGCAGCTTAGCTACCAGGGGCTCAAGCAATCAGCCCCAGCATTTT
v_call: TRBV7-3; clone_size: once; cdr3_length: 15; j_call: TRBJ2-1; d_call: NA; cdr3_aa: CASSPESGVYNEQFF; cdr3_nt: TGTGCCAGCAGCCCGGAGTCGGGGGTTTACAATGAGCAGTTCTTC
v_call: TRBV6-5; clone_size: NA; cdr3_length: 15; j_call: TRBJ2-3; d_call: TRBD2; cdr3_aa: CASSKPGLAADTQYF; cdr3_nt: TGTGCCAGCAGTAAGCCGGGACTAGCGGCAGATACGCAGTATTTT
v_call: TRBV30; clone_size: NA; cdr3_length: 16; j_call: TRBJ1-6; d_call: TRBD1; cdr3_aa: CAWSPGRTGLNSPLHF; cdr3_nt: TGTGCCTGGAGTCCCGGCCGGACAGGACTGAATTCACCCCTCCACTTT
v_call: TRBV7-8; clone_size: NA; cdr3_length: 16; j_call: TRBJ2-1; d_call: TRBD1; cdr3_aa: CASSSRDRGRSNEQFF; cdr3_nt: TGTGCCAGCAGCTCCCGGGACAGGGGGCGGTCGAATGAGCAGTTCTTC
v_call: TRBV7-9; clone_size: NA; cdr3_length: 15; j_call: TRBJ1-1; d_call: TRBD1; cdr3_aa: CASSLTGTGNTEAFF; cdr3_nt: TGTGCCAGCAGCTTAACCGGGACAGGGAACACTGAAGCTTTCTTT
v_call: TRBV18; clone_size: NA; cdr3_length: 15; j_call: TRBJ1-2; d_call: NA; cdr3_aa: CASSPISGEGHGYTF; cdr3_nt: TGTGCCAGCTCACCTATTTCAGGGGAAGGACATGGCTACACCTTC
v_call: TRBV28; clone_size: NA; cdr3_length: 15; j_call: TRBJ2-7; d_call: TRBD1; cdr3_aa: CASSLQTGGSYEQYF; cdr3_nt: TGTGCCAGCAGTCTTCAGACAGGGGGCAGCTACGAGCAGTACTTC
v_call: TRBV3-1/TRBV3-2; clone_size: NA; cdr3_length: 15; j_call: TRBJ1-2; d_call: TRBD1; cdr3_aa: CASSFDRVGNYGYTF; cdr3_nt: TGTGCCAGCAGCTTCGACAGGGTGGGTAACTATGGCTACACCTTC